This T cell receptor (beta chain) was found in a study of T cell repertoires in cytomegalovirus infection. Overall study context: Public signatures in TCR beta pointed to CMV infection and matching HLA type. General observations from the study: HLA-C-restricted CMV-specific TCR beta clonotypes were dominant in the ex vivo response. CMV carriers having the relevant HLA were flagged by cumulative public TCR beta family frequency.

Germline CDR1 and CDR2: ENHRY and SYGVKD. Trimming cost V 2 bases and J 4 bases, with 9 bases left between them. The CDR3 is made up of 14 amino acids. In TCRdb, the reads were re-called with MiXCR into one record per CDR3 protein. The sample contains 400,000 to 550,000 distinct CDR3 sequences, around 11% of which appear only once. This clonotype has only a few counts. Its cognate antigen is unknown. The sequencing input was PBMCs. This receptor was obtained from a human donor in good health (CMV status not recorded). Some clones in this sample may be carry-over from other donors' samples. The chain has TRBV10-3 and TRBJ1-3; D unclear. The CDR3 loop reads CAISESNGGNTIYF. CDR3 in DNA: TGTGCCATCAGTGAGAGCAACGGAGGAAACACCATATATTTT.